These T cell receptor beta chains were read from a single sample in a study of CD8 T cells in ankylosing spondylitis. Each CDR3 protein is one row after TCRdb ran MiXCR on the 5' RACE reads. This table holds approximately 35,000 distinct CDR3 sequences, over 12% found once. The sample was blood. All receptors come from a male donor with ankylosing spondylitis or in good health (not recorded which). Both conserved end residues are part of each CDR3. D genes are given only for firm matches. Where a row states a size, it is once, few, many or the class of an expanded clone; other rows omit it.

TRBV6-2/TRBV6-3,few,TRBD2,TRBJ2-2,CASRGLAGNTGELFF,TGTGCCAGCAGGGGACTAGCGGGAAACACCGGGGAGCTGTTTTTT
TRBV20-1,-,-,TRBJ2-1,CSASNYNEQFF,TGCAGTGCATCAAATTACAATGAGCAGTTCTTC
TRBV29-1,few,-,TRBJ2-2,CSVVTWAGELFF,TGCAGCGTCGTCACCTGGGCCGGGGAGCTGTTTTTT
TRBV4-1,-,TRBD2,TRBJ2-7,CASSQDLTSGYEQYF,TGCGCCAGCAGCCAAGATTTGACTAGCGGTTACGAGCAGTACTTC
TRBV7-2,few,TRBD1,TRBJ2-2,CASSLGPGQGSGELFF,TGTGCCAGCAGCCTTGGGCCGGGACAGGGGAGCGGGGAGCTGTTTTTT
TRBV30,few,-,TRBJ1-4,CASHRAVGEKLFF,TGTGCCTCCCACAGGGCGGTTGGTGAAAAACTGTTTTTT
TRBV9,-,TRBD2,TRBJ2-1,CASSVGGVWEQFF,TGTGCCAGCAGCGTCGGGGGGGTCTGGGAGCAGTTCTTC
TRBV28,-,-,TRBJ2-2,CASRPLKGSYTGELFF,TGTGCCAGCAGGCCCCTAAAGGGGTCCTACACCGGGGAGCTGTTTTTT
TRBV27,-,TRBD1,TRBJ2-3,CASSQTGGLTDTQYF,TGTGCCAGCAGTCAGACAGGGGGCTTAACAGATACGCAGTATTTT
TRBV7-9,few,-,TRBJ1-1,CASSSVGGTEAFF,TGTGCCAGCAGCTCGGTCGGGGGCACTGAAGCTTTCTTT
TRBV29-1,few,-,TRBJ2-5,CSVGVVGETQYF,TGCAGCGTTGGGGTTGTTGGCGAGACCCAGTACTTC
TRBV5-1,-,TRBD2,TRBJ2-1,CASARASGNPRGYNEQFF,TGCGCCAGCGCCCGGGCTAGCGGGAATCCAAGGGGCTACAATGAGCAGTTCTTC